Below, 21 T cell receptor beta chains from the same sample are listed, as sequenced in a study of CD8 T cells in ankylosing spondylitis. MiXCR, run by TCRdb on the 5' RACE reads, gives a single entry per CDR3 protein. The top ten clones hold roughly 34% of a sample with 250,000 or so distinct CDR3 sequences, about 20% of them seen once. The sample taken for sequencing was blood, either unsorted or a sorted T cell fraction (not recorded which). These receptors originate from a male donor with ankylosing spondylitis or in good health (not recorded which).

This clonotype was seen only a few times. The rearrangement uses TRBV6-4 and TRBJ2-1; 10 positions match TRBD2. This CDR3 has 15 residues. The germline V gene has CDR1 MRHNA and CDR2 SNTAGT. Trimming at V came to 5 bases and at J to 6 bases, leaving 7 bases not matched to a gene. CDR3 amino acids: CASSTLAGEGNEQFF. As DNA, the CDR3 is TGTGCCAGCAGTACCCTAGCGGGAGAGGGCAATGAGCAGTTCTTC.

V usage is TRBV6-6 and J usage is TRBJ2-7; 12 bases align to TRBD2. Germline CDR1 and CDR2: MNHNY and SVGAGI (reference sequence). This CDR3 has 12 amino acids. The V and J ends lost 11 bases and 4 bases, in that order; junction bases with no gene match: 3. The CDR3 DNA reads as TGTGCCGCGACTAGCGGGAGTTACGAGCAGTACTTC. The encoded protein is CAATSGSYEQYF.

This clonotype was seen a handful of times. This chain links TRBV19 with TRBJ2-6; D unresolved. This CDR3 contains 14 residues. Germline assignment: CDR1 LNHDA and CDR2 SQIVND (reference sequence). The germline V and J ends were trimmed by 3 bases and 3 bases, with 6 bases remaining between them. The CDR3 loop reads CASSILSGANVLTF. The CDR3 DNA sequence: TGTGCCAGTAGTATTTTAAGTGGGGCCAACGTCCTGACTTTC.

The chain joins TRBV4-1 to TRBJ2-1; D is uncertain. Trimming took 4 bases from V and 6 from J, leaving 13 bases between them. The CDR3 is 14 residues long. CDR1 is MGHRA and CDR2 is YSYEKL in the germline V gene. CDR3 nucleotides: TGCGCCAGCAGCCCCCAAGTTGCAGGCAATGAGCAGTTCTTC. Translated: CASSPQVAGNEQFF.

CDR3: CASGPGAHEQYF. The CDR3 region has the DNA TGCGCCAGCGGTCCAGGGGCCCACGAGCAGTACTTC. This sequence joins TRBV10-1 and TRBJ2-7, with D tentatively TRBD1 (6 bases). From germline, CDR1 is WNHNN and CDR2 SYGVQD (reference sequence). The CDR3 consists of 12 residues. Trimming pared 8 bases from V and 5 bases from J, leaving 13 bases between.

This rearrangement joins TRBV29-1 to TRBJ2-3; D remains unclear. The V and J ends lost 3 bases and 0 bases respectively, with 13 bases between them. CDR3 size: 15 residues. Germline CDR1 and CDR2: SQVTM and ANQGSEA. This chain's CDR3 is CSVDYQTSSTDTQYF. DNA of the CDR3: TGCAGCGTTGACTACCAGACCTCTAGCACAGATACGCAGTATTTT.

CDR3 amino acids: CASSWTSGSLNEQFF. CDR3 in DNA: TGTGCCAGCAGCTGGACTAGCGGGAGCCTTAATGAGCAGTTCTTC. The chain recombines TRBV12-3 or TRBV12-4 with TRBJ2-1, with 13 bases matching TRBD2. The V and J ends lost 6 bases and 7 bases, in that order; junction bases with no gene match: 6. The CDR3 has 15 residues.

The chain employs TRBV3-1 and TRBJ2-7; weak D call: TRBD1 (6 bases). V was cut by 4 bases and J by 2 bases, with 12 bases left in between. CDR1 and CDR2 (germline): LGHDT, YNNKEL (reference sequence). The CDR3 extends over 14 amino acids. As DNA, the CDR3 is TGTGCCAGCAGCCCCGGGACACAAACCTACGAGCAGTACTTC. Amino acids: CASSPGTQTYEQYF.

This clonotype showed up many times. The chain carries TRBV18 and TRBJ2-1; D might be TRBD2 (6 bases). Trimming removed 0 bases from V and 8 bases from J, with 11 bases in between. The V gene's germline CDR1 is KGHSH and CDR2 LQKENI. The CDR3 spans 14 residues. CDR3 in amino acids: CASSPPEGWDEQFF. CDR3 in DNA: TGTGCCAGCTCACCACCGGAGGGGTGGGATGAGCAGTTCTTC.

This clonotype was observed a handful of times. As DNA, the CDR3 is TGCGCCAGCAGCCAAGATTCTACTAGCGGGAGCTATGAGCAGTTCTTC. Translated: CASSQDSTSGSYEQFF. The rearrangement joins TRBV4-1 to TRBJ2-1, with 11 bases identical to TRBD2. Trimming removed 0 bases from V and 8 bases from J; junction bases left unmatched: 6. This CDR3 is built from 16 residues. Looked up from germline, CDR1 is MGHRA and CDR2 is YSYEKL.

This clonotype has more than one count but fewer than ten. CDR3 bases: TGTGCCAGCAGTTTAATTCCAGAAGAGACCCAGTACTTC. Translated, it gives CASSLIPEETQYF. V and J are TRBV27 and TRBJ2-5; D uncertain. Per the germline V gene, CDR1 is MNHEY and CDR2 is SMNVEV (reference sequence). The CDR3 is made up of 13 amino acids. V was clipped by 2 bases and J by 3 bases, with 7 bases between them.

This clonotype was recorded at least ten times. The V gene is TRBV6-4, the J gene TRBJ2-3; 7 nucleotides line up with TRBD2. The junction had 5 bases not matched to a gene; V was cut back by 0 bases and J by 5 bases. Germline-derived CDR1 and CDR2 are MRHNA and SNTAGT. The CDR3 spans 15 residues. CDR3 coding DNA: TGTGCCAGCAGTGACTCATCGGTAGCGGGAGATACGCAGTATTTT. Translating it yields CASSDSSVAGDTQYF.

This chain joins TRBV29-1 and TRBJ1-1; D is perhaps TRBD1 (5 bases). Trimming shortened V by 3 bases and J by 6 bases, and 5 bases separated the two germline ends. The length of the CDR3 is 10 residues. Per germline, CDR1 SQVTM and CDR2 ANQGSEA. In DNA form, the CDR3 reads TGCAGCGTTGAGGGGCCTGAAGCTTTCTTT. It is translated as CSVEGPEAFF.

The rearrangement uses TRBV29-1 and TRBJ2-3; D perhaps matches TRBD2 (7 bases). V was shortened by 0 bases and J by 5 bases, with 18 bases between the two germline ends. The CDR3 spans 16 residues. CDR1 is SQVTM and CDR2 is ANQGSEA in the germline V gene. The CDR3 loop is CSVEDHGREGGDTQYF. In DNA form, the CDR3 reads TGCAGCGTTGAAGATCATGGGAGGGAAGGGGGAGATACGCAGTATTTT.

This clonotype has a single count. The conserved final phenylalanine or tryptophan is absent from the CDR3, which likely points to a read error. This chain joins TRBV29-1 and TRBJ2-1; 8 nucleotides match TRBD2. J was trimmed by 2 bases and V by 7 bases; bases with no gene match: 7. Germline V CDR1 and CDR2: SQVTM, ANQGSEA. This CDR3 is 14 amino acids long. CDR3 amino acids: CSEKTSETYNEQFL. Written as DNA, the CDR3 is TGCAGCGAAAAGACTAGCGAGACCTACAATGAGCAGTTCCTC.

This clonotype was observed a handful of times. This rearrangement joins TRBV14 to TRBJ2-1; D is possibly TRBD2 (6 bases). CDR1 and CDR2 from the germline V gene are SGHDN and FVKESK. The CDR3 consists of 12 residues. The V and J ends lost 4 bases and 9 bases respectively, with 10 bases between them. The CDR3 nucleotides are TGTGCCAGCAGCCCGACTAGACTTGAGCAGTTCTTC. Its translation is CASSPTRLEQFF.

This clonotype was seen at least ten times. The chain carries TRBV2 and TRBJ2-7; D not certain. The CDR3 loop spans 13 amino acids. V gave up 3 bases and J gave up 7 bases, with 13 bases separating them. Germline V gene data show CDR1 as SNHLY and CDR2 as FYNNEI. In nucleotides, the CDR3 is TGTGCCAGCAGTGATTACGGCCAACTGGAGCAGTACTTC. Encoded protein: CASSDYGQLEQYF. Looking up the rest from reference TRBV2 and TRBJ2-7 gives the full variable domain: EPEVTQTPSHQVTQMGQEVILRCVPISNHLYFYWYRQILGQKVEFLVSFYNNEISEKSEIFDDQFSVERPDGSNFTLKIRSTKLEDSAMYFCASSDYGQLEQYFGPGTRLTVT.

The CDR3 loop reads CASSRSDRGSYEQYF. Written as DNA, the CDR3 is TGTGCCAGCAGCAGATCGGACAGGGGCTCCTACGAGCAGTACTTC. The chain uses TRBV9 and TRBJ2-7, with 9 bases lining up with TRBD1. The CDR3 totals 15 residues. The trim removed 4 bases at V and 0 bases at J, leaving 5 bases unmatched. CDR1 is SGDLS, CDR2 YYNGEE, per germline.

The chain combines TRBV7-2 with TRBJ2-7; 8 bases map to TRBD2. CDR1 is SGHTA and CDR2 is FQGNSA in the germline V gene. Trimming removed 3 bases from V and 4 bases from J; junction bases left unmatched: 8. This CDR3 spans 15 amino acids. CDR3: CASSLRTSTGYEQYF. CDR3 nucleotides: TGTGCCAGCAGCTTGCGGACTAGCACGGGTTACGAGCAGTACTTC. Looking up the rest from reference TRBV7-2 and TRBJ2-7 gives the full variable domain: GAGVSQSPSNKVTEKGKDVELRCDPISGHTALYWYRQSLGQGLEFLIYFQGNSAPDKSGLPSDRFSAERTGGSVSTLTIQRTQQEDSAVYLCASSLRTSTGYEQYFGPGTRLTVT.

This chain joins TRBV4-1 and TRBJ2-1; a possible D gene is TRBD2 (5 bases). The germline CDR1 and CDR2 sequences are MGHRA and YSYEKL. Trimming removed 0 bases from V and 0 bases from J, with 9 bases in between. This CDR3 has 16 residues. CDR3: CASSQDPGNSYNEQFF. CDR3 DNA sequence: TGCGCCAGCAGCCAAGACCCGGGGAACTCCTACAATGAGCAGTTCTTC.

J is TRBJ2-1 and V is TRBV29-1, with 7 nucleotides matching TRBD2. The length of the CDR3 is 16 residues. The V segment lost 1 base and the J segment 2 bases; nucleotides outside the gene matches: 8. Germline loops: CDR1 SQVTM, CDR2 ANQGSEA. DNA of the CDR3: TGCAGCGTTGAAGGACTAGCCGGGGCCCCCTACAATGAGCAGTTCTTC. Amino acids: CSVEGLAGAPYNEQFF.